The 4 T cell receptor beta chains below come from one sample, sequenced in a study of blood T cell repertoires in COVID-19. Assay used: immunoSEQ multiplex PCR; TCRdb lists only in-frame clones, some missing. The repertoire holds approximately 130,000 clones, 85% to 90% seen once, with around 30% in the top ten. Sequenced: peripheral blood. The origin of the receptors is an older man with active or convalescent COVID-19.

The chain has TRBV6-2 or TRBV6-3 and TRBJ2-7; 8 nucleotides agree with TRBD1. From germline, CDR1 is MNHEY and CDR2 SVGEGT. J was trimmed by 5 bases and V by 2 bases; bases with no gene match: 11. The CDR3 loop spans 16 amino acids. The CDR3 sequence: CASSYRGGTGVDEQYF. DNA of the CDR3: TGTGCCAGCAGTTACCGAGGCGGGACAGGCGTCGACGAGCAGTACTTC.

The chain uses TRBV6-5 and TRBJ1-2, with TRBD1 identical over 7 bases. The germline CDR1 and CDR2 sequences are MNHEY and SVGAGI. There are 14 residues in the CDR3. After removal of 6 bases from V and 3 bases from J, the junction contained 7 bases not matched to a gene. The CDR3 DNA sequence: TGTGCCAGCAGACCCCGGACAGGCGACTATGGCTACACCTTC. Amino acids: CASRPRTGDYGYTF.

The gene calls are TRBV19 and TRBJ1-1, with D hard to call. CDR3 length: 12 amino acids. Per the germline V gene, CDR1 is LNHDA and CDR2 is SQIVND (reference sequence). The V gene lost 3 bases and the J gene lost 7 bases, with 9 bases spanning the gap. The CDR3 region has the DNA TGTGCCAGTAGTATGCGCGACATTGAAGCTTTCTTT. Translation: CASSMRDIEAFF.

V is TRBV11-3 and J is TRBJ1-1; the match to TRBD1 covers 7 bases. This CDR3 is built from 14 residues. V lost 5 bases and J lost 4; bases outside the gene matches: 7. Germline V gene lookup returns CDR1 SGHNT and CDR2 YENEEA. The CDR3 loop reads CASSITGDGTEAFF. CDR3 nucleotide sequence: TGTGCCAGCAGCATAACAGGGGACGGCACTGAAGCTTTCTTT.